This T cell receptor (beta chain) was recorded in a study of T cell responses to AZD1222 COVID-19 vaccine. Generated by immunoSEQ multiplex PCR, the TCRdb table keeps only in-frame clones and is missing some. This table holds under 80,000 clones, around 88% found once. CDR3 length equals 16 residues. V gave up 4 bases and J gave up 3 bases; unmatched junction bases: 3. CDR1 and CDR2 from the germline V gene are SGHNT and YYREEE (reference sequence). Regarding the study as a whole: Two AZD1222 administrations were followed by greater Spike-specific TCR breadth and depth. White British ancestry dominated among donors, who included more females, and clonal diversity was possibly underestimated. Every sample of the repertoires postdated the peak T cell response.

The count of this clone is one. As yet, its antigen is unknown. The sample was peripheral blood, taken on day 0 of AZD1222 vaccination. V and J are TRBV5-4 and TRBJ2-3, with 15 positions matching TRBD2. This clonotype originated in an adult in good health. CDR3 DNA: TGTGCCAGCAGCAAGGGACTAGCGGGGGGTACAGATACGCAGTATTTT. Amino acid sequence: CASSKGLAGGTDTQYF.